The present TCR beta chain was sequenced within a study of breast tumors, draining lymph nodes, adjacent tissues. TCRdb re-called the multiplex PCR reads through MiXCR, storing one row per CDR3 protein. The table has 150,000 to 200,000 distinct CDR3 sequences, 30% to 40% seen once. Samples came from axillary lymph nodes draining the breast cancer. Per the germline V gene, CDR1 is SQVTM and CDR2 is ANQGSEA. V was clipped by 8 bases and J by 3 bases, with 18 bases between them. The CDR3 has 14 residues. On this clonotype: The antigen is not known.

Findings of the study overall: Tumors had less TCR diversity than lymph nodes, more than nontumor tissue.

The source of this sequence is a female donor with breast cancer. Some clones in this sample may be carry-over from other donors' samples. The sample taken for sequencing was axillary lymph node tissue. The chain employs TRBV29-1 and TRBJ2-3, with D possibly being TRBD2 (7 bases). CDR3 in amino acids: CSTGRGASTDTQYF. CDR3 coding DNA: TGCAGCACGGGACGGGGGGCTAGTACAGATACGCAGTATTTT.